The clone carrying this T cell receptor beta chain was counted many times. The antigen is not known. TCRdb called the 5' RACE reads again in MiXCR, with one record for every CDR3 protein. Seen here are 700,000 or so distinct CDR3 sequences, 8.6% observed once, and the top ten hold 0.75% to 1%. Germline CDR1 and CDR2: KGHSH and LQKENI. The V end lost 3 bases, the J end lost 3 bases, and 4 bases lay between the germline ends. The CDR3 runs to 12 residues. The entry originates in a study of identical twins. Study findings and constraints: Zero-insertion results could be subject to partial confounding by invariant MAIT and iNKT cells.

These same records also appear under a second study, on yellow fever vaccine responses in identical twins.

The J gene is TRBJ2-3, the V gene TRBV18; D not resolved. Material for sequencing was PBMCs. This sequence was found in a woman between 18 and 29 years old in good health. CDR3 coding DNA: TGTGCCAGCTCACCCCAGACAGATACGCAGTATTTT. It translates to CASSPQTDTQYF.